Given below is one T cell receptor beta chain in context. From germline, CDR1 is MNHEY and CDR2 SVGAGI. The CDR3 is 14 amino acids. The junction had 4 bases not matched to a gene; V was cut back by 2 bases and J by 10 bases. Clones were sequenced by immunoSEQ multiplex PCR, and TCRdb holds only the in-frame ones, with some missing. The sample shows 200,000 to 250,000 clones, 90% of them seen only once. These data originate in a study of blood T cell repertoires in COVID-19. Cohort placement rested on clinical history that participants reported themselves. This clonotype was obtained from a man aged 30 to 45 who had been exposed to COVID-19. This chain uses TRBV6-5 with TRBJ1-6, with 8 bases identical to TRBD1. The source material was PBMCs or T cells enriched from blood (not recorded which). DNA for the CDR3: TGTGCCAGCAGTTACGGACAGGGAAAGTCACCCCTCCACTTT. Protein sequence: CASSYGQGKSPLHF.